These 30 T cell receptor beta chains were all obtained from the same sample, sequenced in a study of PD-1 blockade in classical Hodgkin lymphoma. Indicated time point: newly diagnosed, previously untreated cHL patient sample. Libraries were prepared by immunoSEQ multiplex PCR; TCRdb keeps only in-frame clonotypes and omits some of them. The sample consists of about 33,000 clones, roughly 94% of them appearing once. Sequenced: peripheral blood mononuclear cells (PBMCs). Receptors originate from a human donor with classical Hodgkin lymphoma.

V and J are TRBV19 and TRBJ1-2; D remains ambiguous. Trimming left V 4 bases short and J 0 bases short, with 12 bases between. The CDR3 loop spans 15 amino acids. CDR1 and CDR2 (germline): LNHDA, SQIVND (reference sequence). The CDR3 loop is CASSTQTGANYGYTF. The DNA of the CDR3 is TGTGCCAGTAGTACGCAGACCGGAGCTAACTATGGCTACACCTTC.

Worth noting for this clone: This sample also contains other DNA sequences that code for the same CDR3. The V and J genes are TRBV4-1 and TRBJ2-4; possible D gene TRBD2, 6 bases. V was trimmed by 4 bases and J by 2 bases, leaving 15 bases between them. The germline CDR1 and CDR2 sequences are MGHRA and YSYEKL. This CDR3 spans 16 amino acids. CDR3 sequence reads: CASSPVGRGTKNIQYF. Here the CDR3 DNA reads TGCGCCAGCAGCCCCGTGGGTCGGGGGACCAAAAACATTCAGTACTTC.

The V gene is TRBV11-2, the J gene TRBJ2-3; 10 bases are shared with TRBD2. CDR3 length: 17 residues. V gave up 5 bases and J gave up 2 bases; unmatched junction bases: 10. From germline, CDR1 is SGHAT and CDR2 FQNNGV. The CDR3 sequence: CASSGIERGGFTDTQYF. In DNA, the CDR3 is TGTGCCAGCAGCGGCATCGAGCGGGGGGGCTTCACAGATACGCAGTATTTT. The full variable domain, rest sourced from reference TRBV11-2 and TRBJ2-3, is EAGVAQSPRYKIIEKRQSVAFWCNPISGHATLYWYQQILGQGPKLLIQFQNNGVVDDSQLPKDRFSAERLKGVDSTLKIQPAKLEDSAVYLCASSGIERGGFTDTQYFGPGTRLTVL.

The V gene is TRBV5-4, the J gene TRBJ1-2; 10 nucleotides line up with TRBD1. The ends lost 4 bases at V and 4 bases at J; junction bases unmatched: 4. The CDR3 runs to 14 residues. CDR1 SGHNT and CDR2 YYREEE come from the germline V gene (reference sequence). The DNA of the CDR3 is TGTGCCAGCAGCCGGACAGGGGGAGGCTATGGCTACACCTTC. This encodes CASSRTGGGYGYTF.

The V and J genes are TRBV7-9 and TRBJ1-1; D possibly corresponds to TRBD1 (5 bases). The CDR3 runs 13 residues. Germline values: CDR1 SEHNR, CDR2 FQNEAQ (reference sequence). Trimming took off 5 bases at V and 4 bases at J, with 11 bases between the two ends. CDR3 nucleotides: TGTGCCAGCAGCACTAAGAGGGGCACTGAAGCTTTCTTT. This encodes CASSTKRGTEAFF.

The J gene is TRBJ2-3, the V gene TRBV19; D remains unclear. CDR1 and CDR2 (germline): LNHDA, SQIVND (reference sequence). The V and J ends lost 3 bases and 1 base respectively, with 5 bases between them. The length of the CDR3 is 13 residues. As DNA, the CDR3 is TGTGCCAGTAGTATCGGTGGCACAGATACGCAGTATTTT. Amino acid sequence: CASSIGGTDTQYF.

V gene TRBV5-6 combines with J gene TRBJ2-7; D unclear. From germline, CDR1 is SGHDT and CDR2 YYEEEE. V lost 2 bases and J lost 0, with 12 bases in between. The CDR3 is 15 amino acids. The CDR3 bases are TGTGCCAGCAGCTTAACACCCTACTTCTCCTACGAGCAGTACTTC. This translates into CASSLTPYFSYEQYF.

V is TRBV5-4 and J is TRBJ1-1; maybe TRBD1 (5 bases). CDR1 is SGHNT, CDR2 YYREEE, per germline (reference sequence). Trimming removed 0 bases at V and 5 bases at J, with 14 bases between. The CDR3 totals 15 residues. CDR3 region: CASSLARSGRTEAFF. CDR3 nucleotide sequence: TGTGCCAGCAGCTTGGCCAGGTCAGGGAGGACTGAAGCTTTCTTT.

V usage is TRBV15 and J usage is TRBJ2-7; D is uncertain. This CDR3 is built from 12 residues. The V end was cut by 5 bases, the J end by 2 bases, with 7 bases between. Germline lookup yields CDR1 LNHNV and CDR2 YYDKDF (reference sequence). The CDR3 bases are TGTGCCACCAGCGAAGGTCCCTACGAGCAGTACTTC. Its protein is CATSEGPYEQYF.

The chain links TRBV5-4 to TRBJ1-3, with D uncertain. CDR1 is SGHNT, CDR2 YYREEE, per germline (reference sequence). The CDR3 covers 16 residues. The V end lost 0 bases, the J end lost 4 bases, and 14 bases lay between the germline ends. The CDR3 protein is CASSLAAVGPGNTIYF. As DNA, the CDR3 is TGTGCCAGCAGCTTGGCCGCAGTAGGGCCCGGAAACACCATATATTTT.

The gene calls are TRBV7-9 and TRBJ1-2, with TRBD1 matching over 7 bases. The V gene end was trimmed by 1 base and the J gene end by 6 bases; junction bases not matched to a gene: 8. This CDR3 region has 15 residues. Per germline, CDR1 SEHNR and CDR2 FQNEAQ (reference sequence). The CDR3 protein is CASSLDEGAIHGYTF. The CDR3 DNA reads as TGTGCCAGCAGCTTAGACGAGGGGGCGATCCATGGCTACACCTTC.

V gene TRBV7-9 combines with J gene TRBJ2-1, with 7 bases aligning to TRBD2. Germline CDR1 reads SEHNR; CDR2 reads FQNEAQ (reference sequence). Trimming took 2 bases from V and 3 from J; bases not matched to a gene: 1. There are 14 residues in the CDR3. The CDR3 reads CASSLLADYNEQFF. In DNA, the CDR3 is TGTGCCAGCAGCTTACTAGCGGACTACAATGAGCAGTTCTTC.

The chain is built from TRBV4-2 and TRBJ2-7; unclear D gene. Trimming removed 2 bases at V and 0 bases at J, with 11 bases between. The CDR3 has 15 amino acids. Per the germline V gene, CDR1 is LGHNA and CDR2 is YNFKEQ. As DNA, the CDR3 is TGTGCCAGCAGCCAAAGTGCCAGCAGCTCCTACGAGCAGTACTTC. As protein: CASSQSASSSYEQYF.

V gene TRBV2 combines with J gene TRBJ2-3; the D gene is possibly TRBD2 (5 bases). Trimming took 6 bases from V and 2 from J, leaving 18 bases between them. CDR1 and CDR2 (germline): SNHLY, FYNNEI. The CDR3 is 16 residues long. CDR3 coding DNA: TGTGCCAGCAGACTTACTACTAGTACCGTCACAGATACGCAGTATTTT. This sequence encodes CASRLTTSTVTDTQYF.

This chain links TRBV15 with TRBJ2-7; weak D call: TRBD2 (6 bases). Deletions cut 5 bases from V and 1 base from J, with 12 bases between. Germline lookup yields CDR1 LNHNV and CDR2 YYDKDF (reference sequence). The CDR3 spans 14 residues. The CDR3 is CATSVHGGSYEQYF. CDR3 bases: TGTGCCACCAGCGTTCACGGGGGTTCCTACGAGCAGTACTTC.

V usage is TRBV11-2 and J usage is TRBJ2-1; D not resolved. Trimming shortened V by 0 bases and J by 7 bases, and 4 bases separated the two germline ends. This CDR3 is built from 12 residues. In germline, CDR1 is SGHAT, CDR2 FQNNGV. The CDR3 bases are TGTGCCAGCAGCTTAGATCGGAATGAGCAGTTCTTC. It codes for CASSLDRNEQFF.

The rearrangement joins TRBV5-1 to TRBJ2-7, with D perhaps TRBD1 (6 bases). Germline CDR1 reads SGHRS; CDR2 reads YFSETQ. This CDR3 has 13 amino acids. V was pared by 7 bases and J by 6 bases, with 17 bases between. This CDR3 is CASGANRVSEQYF. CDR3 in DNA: TGCGCCAGCGGCGCTAACAGGGTAAGCGAGCAGTACTTC.

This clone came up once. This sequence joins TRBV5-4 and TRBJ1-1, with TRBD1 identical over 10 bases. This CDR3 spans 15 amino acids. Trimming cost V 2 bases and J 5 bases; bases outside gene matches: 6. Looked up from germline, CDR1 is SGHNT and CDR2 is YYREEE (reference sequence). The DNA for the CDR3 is TGTGCCAGCAGCTTTATGGGACAGGGGAATACTGAAGCTTTCTTT. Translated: CASSFMGQGNTEAFF.

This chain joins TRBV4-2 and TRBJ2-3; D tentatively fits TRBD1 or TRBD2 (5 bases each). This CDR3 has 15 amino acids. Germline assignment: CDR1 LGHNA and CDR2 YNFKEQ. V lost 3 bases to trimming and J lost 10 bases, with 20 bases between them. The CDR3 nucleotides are TGTGCCAGCAGCCACCCTAATAGAGGGACCCAGGCGCAGTATTTT. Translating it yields CASSHPNRGTQAQYF.

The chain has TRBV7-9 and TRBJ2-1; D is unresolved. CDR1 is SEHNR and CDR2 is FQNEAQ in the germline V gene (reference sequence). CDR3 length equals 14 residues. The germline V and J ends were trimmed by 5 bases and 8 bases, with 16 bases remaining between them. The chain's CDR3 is CASSPPSPRDEQFF. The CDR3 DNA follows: TGTGCCAGCAGCCCACCCTCGCCTAGGGATGAGCAGTTCTTC. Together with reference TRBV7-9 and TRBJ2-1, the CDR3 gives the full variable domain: DTGVSQNPRHKITKRGQNVTFRCDPISEHNRLYWYRQTLGQGPEFLTYFQNEAQLEKSRLLSDRFSAERPKGSFSTLEIQRTEQGDSAMYLCASSPPSPRDEQFFGPGTRLTVL.

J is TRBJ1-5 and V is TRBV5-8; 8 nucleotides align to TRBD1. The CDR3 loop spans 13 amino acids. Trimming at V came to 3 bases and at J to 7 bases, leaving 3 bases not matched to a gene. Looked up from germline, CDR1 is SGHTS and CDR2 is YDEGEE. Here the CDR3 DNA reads TGTGCCAGCAGCTCGACAGGGGTCCAGCCCCAGCATTTT. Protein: CASSSTGVQPQHF.

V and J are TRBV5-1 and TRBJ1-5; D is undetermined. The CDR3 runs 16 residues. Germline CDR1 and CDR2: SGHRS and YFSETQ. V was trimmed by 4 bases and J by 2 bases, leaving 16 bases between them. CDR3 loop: CASSPSGLSGNQPQHF. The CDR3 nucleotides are TGCGCCAGCAGCCCCTCGGGCCTCTCTGGCAATCAGCCCCAGCATTTT.

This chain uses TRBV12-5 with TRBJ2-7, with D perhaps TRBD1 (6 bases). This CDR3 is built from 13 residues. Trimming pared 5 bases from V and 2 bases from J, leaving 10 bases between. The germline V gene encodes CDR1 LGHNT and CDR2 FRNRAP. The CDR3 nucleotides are TGTGCTAGTGGTCAAGGACAGACCTACGAGCAGTACTTC. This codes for CASGQGQTYEQYF.

The CDR3 DNA reads TGTGCCAGCAAGTTTTTAGCGGGTCGGAACACCGGGGAGCTGTTTTTT. Protein sequence: CASKFLAGRNTGELFF. The chain recombines TRBV18 with TRBJ2-2, with TRBD2 identical over 7 bases. This CDR3 region has 16 residues. J gave up 1 base and V 8 bases, and 10 bases lay outside the gene matches. CDR1 and CDR2 from the germline V gene are KGHSH and LQKENI.

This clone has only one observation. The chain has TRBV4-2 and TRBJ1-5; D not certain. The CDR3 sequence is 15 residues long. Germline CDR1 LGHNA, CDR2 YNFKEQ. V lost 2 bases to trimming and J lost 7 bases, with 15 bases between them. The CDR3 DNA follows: TGTGCCAGCAGCCAACCCGGACTGATGGGGCAGCCCCAGCATTTT. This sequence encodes CASSQPGLMGQPQHF.

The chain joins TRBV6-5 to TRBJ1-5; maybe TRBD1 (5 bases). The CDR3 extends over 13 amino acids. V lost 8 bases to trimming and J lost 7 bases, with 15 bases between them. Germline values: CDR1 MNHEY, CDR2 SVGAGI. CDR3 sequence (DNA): TGTGCCAGCGGTCGGGACTCGGGGCAGCCCCAGCATTTT. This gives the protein CASGRDSGQPQHF.

DNA of the CDR3: TGTGCCAGCAGTTTATATGCGGTAGGACAACTACCGCCGGACGAGCAGTACTTC. As protein: CASSLYAVGQLPPDEQYF. The chain joins TRBV28 to TRBJ2-7, with D possibly being TRBD1 (5 bases). Germline assignment: CDR1 MDHEN and CDR2 SYDVKM. The V end was cut by 1 base, the J end by 5 bases, with 24 bases between. The CDR3 runs to 18 residues.

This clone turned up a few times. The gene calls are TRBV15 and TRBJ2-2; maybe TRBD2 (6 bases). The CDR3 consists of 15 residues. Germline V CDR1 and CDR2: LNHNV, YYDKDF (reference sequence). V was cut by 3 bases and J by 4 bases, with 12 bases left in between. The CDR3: CATSRGGGTTGELFF. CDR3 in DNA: TGTGCCACCAGCAGGGGGGGAGGAACCACCGGGGAGCTGTTTTTT. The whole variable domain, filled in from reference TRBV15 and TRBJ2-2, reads DAMVIQNPRYQVTQFGKPVTLSCSQTLNHNVMYWYQQKSSQAPKLLFHYYDKDFNNEADTPDNFQSRRPNTSFCFLDIRSPGLGDTAMYLCATSRGGGTTGELFFGEGSRLTVL.

Here the CDR3 reads CSVVGSSYNEQFF. The CDR3 DNA follows: TGCAGCGTTGTGGGCTCATCCTACAATGAGCAGTTCTTC. The V gene is TRBV29-1, the J gene TRBJ2-1, with D unclear. Germline CDR1 is SQVTM and CDR2 is ANQGSEA. V lost 4 bases to trimming and J lost 1 base, with 8 bases between them. This CDR3 is built from 13 residues.

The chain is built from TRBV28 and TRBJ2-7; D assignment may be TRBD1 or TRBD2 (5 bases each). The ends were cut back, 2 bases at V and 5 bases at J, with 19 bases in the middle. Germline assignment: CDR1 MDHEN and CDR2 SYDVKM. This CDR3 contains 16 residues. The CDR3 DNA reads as TGTGCCAGCAGTTTAAGCCTCGCGGGCGGACATAACGAGCAGTACTTC. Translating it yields CASSLSLAGGHNEQYF.